The sample holds many counts of the clone carrying this T cell receptor (beta chain). This sample is drawn from a study of metastatic and nonmetastatic thyroid tumors. On the study more broadly: For malignant and benign thyroid patients, tumor or nodule tissue and blood were the sources whose repertoires were compared.

Thyroid surgery took place with no prior treatment in any patient. The CDR3 sequence is 18 residues long. Germline V lookup: CDR1 SGHRS, CDR2 YFSETQ. With 3 bases clipped from V and 1 base from J, the junction kept 14 bases outside the gene matches. Original data processing: A papillary thyroid cancer distant-metastasis classifier was built from CDR3 differences across clinicopathological groups. From the PCR reads, TCRdb re-called clones with MiXCR. Clone size and V and J calls follow TCRdb, not the original study. In the table there are approximately 35,000 clones, about a tenth of which are singletons.

The receptor was derived from a female donor with papillary thyroid cancer or a benign thyroid nodule (not recorded which). Some clones in this sample may be carry-over from other donors' samples. Sequences were obtained from blood. J is TRBJ2-7 and V is TRBV5-1, with TRBD2 matching 9 bases. As DNA, the CDR3 is TGCGCCAGCAGCTGGGTAGGATGGGGGACTAGCAGTTCCTACGAGCAGTACTTC. Amino acids: CASSWVGWGTSSSYEQYF.